This TCR beta chain originates from a study of blood T cell repertoires in COVID-19. For the study at large: Donors in the United States, Italy and Spain gave samples during acute or convalescent COVID-19. PBMCs, B-cell-depleted T cells, or T cells provided the cDNA or gDNA that made up the material.

Deletions cut 3 bases from V and 0 bases from J, with 4 bases between. The CDR3 is 13 residues long. Germline CDR1 reads SGHNT; CDR2 reads YENEEA. In the original analysis: It was from reference gene primer amplification that nucleated cell counts were estimated. Here immunoSEQ multiplex PCR was the method, and the copy in TCRdb shows in-frame clones only, minus some. V and J calls plus clone size are reproduced from that table; the DNA served to infer D and trimming. The sample includes 140,000 to 150,000 clones, 87% of them seen just once. This chain links TRBV11-3 with TRBJ2-3; D remains ambiguous. The clonotype originates from a man older than 75 with acute or convalescent COVID-19. Source material: peripheral blood. CDR3: CASSFSSTDTQYF. Here the CDR3 DNA reads TGTGCCAGCAGCTTCTCTAGCACAGATACGCAGTATTTT.